The sequence of this TCR beta chain was determined in a study of vaccination effects on CD4 cells after COVID-19. Cells that had been cultured for approximately ten days were the source of isolated CD4+ T cells. Participants received two doses of either the BNT162b2 or mRNA-1273 vaccine. Method: immunoSEQ multiplex PCR; TCRdb's copy keeps in-frame clones and lacks some. Of tens of thousands of clones listed, around 70% are singletons. Note on this clone: Its target is unknown.

This CDR3 region has 16 residues. The junction had 4 bases not matched to a gene; V was cut back by 4 bases and J by 2 bases. Germline V CDR1 and CDR2: MRHNA, SNTAGT. This specimen was CD4+ T cells from PBMCs cultured without peptide, taken after COVID-19 vaccination. This sequence was found in a human donor who received a COVID-19 vaccine. The chain is built from TRBV6-4 and TRBJ2-3; 12 positions agree with TRBD2. The CDR3 is CASSATSGGPTDTQYF. Written as DNA, the CDR3 is TGTGCCAGCAGTGCCACTAGCGGGGGGCCCACAGATACGCAGTATTTT.